The 22 T cell receptor beta chains reported below all come from one sample, sequenced in a study of identical twins. MiXCR, run by TCRdb on the 5' RACE reads, gives a single entry per CDR3 protein. The sample comprises fewer than 250,000 distinct CDR3 sequences, 6% to 8% of which are singletons, and 5.4% rests with the top ten. The sample also formed part of further work on yellow fever vaccine responses in identical twins.

Specimen: CD8+ T cells sorted from blood. These receptor sequences come from a woman younger than 35 in good health.

There are many counts of this clonotype. This rearrangement joins TRBV4-2 to TRBJ2-1; D might be TRBD2 (6 bases). The CDR3 contains 15 residues. Trimming took off 5 bases at V and 3 bases at J, with 14 bases between the two ends. Germline CDR1 reads LGHNA; CDR2 reads YNFKEQ. CDR3 sequence: CASSDPGVLYNEQFF. The DNA for the CDR3 is TGTGCCAGCAGCGATCCGGGAGTTCTCTACAATGAGCAGTTCTTC.

The rearrangement uses TRBV15 and TRBJ2-5; D is ambiguous. Per germline, CDR1 LNHNV and CDR2 YYDKDF (reference sequence). CDR3 length: 15 residues. V was trimmed by 0 bases and J by 3 bases, leaving 11 bases between them. The CDR3 DNA reads as TGTGCCACCAGCAGAGATCGGGCTAGTAAAGAGACCCAGTACTTC. Translation gives CATSRDRASKETQYF.

This clonotype was detected a few times. J is TRBJ2-1 and V is TRBV7-2; 10 nucleotides line up with TRBD2. Germline V gene data show CDR1 as SGHTA and CDR2 as FQGNSA. The V and J ends lost 4 bases and 15 bases, in that order; junction bases with no gene match: 12. This CDR3 comprises 14 residues. The CDR3: CASSSASGSLYPFF. CDR3 DNA: TGTGCCAGCAGCTCGGCTAGCGGGAGCCTTTACCCGTTCTTC. Filled out from reference TRBV7-2 and TRBJ2-1, the complete variable domain reads GAGVSQSPSNKVTEKGKDVELRCDPISGHTALYWYRQSLGQGLEFLIYFQGNSAPDKSGLPSDRFSAERTGGSVSTLTIQRTQQEDSAVYLCASSSASGSLYPFFGPGTRLTVL.

This clonotype appeared a few times. This sequence joins TRBV15 and TRBJ2-5, with D unresolved. This CDR3 comprises 11 residues. V lost 5 bases and J lost 4, with 5 bases in between. CDR1 is LNHNV and CDR2 is YYDKDF in the germline V gene (reference sequence). The CDR3 coding sequence is TGTGCCACCAGCGGTCTAGAGACCCAGTACTTC. It yields the protein CATSGLETQYF.

The chain employs TRBV20-1 and TRBJ2-7; perhaps TRBD2 as D (6 bases). Trimming left V 6 bases short and J 6 bases short, with 12 bases between. The CDR3 is 11 residues long. Germline CDR1 is DFQATT and CDR2 is SNEGSKA (reference sequence). The CDR3 DNA is TGCAGTGCCCCGATCGGGAGCGAGCAGTACTTC. This encodes CSAPIGSEQYF.

This clonotype has just a few counts. The rearrangement joins TRBV7-2 to TRBJ2-2; D may be TRBD1 (5 bases). CDR1 is SGHTA, CDR2 FQGNSA, per germline. V lost 7 bases to trimming and J lost 1 base, with 13 bases between them. The CDR3 length is 15 residues. As DNA, the CDR3 is TGTGCCAGCACCTACCACAGGTTGAACACCGGGGAGCTGTTTTTT. It yields the protein CASTYHRLNTGELFF.

The V call is TRBV28, the J call TRBJ2-7; 11 nucleotides line up with TRBD2. CDR1 is MDHEN and CDR2 is SYDVKM in the germline V gene. This CDR3 is built from 15 residues. Trimming removed 5 bases from V and 2 bases from J; junction bases left unmatched: 5. The CDR3 loop reads CASSRTSGQPYEQYF. CDR3 DNA: TGTGCCAGCAGTCGGACTAGCGGGCAACCCTACGAGCAGTACTTC.

The V and J genes are TRBV6-1 and TRBJ2-2; TRBD1 matches at 9 bases. V lost 4 bases and J lost 2; bases outside the gene matches: 5. This CDR3 is built from 16 residues. From germline, CDR1 is MNHNS and CDR2 SASEGT. Written as DNA, the CDR3 is TGTGCCAGCAGTGGGCCTACAGGGGGCAACACCGGGGAGCTGTTTTTT. Translation: CASSGPTGGNTGELFF.

A few counts support this clonotype. The chain recombines TRBV9 with TRBJ2-5; the D call may be TRBD1 or TRBD2 (5 bases each). This CDR3 has 12 residues. Deletions cut 4 bases from V and 7 bases from J, with 11 bases between. CDR1 and CDR2 (germline): SGDLS, YYNGEE. CDR3 protein: CASSQEGRTQYF. CDR3 in DNA: TGTGCCAGCAGCCAAGAGGGGAGGACCCAGTACTTC.

The chain links TRBV7-6 to TRBJ2-1; 12 bases align to TRBD2. V was pared by 5 bases and J by 6 bases, with 8 bases of the junction left unmatched. Germline V gene lookup returns CDR1 SGHVS and CDR2 FNYEAQ. The CDR3 runs to 16 residues. CDR3: CASSATLAGGLNEQFF. CDR3 DNA sequence: TGTGCCAGCAGCGCGACACTAGCGGGGGGCCTCAATGAGCAGTTCTTC.

In its sample, this clonotype was seen a few times. The rearrangement uses TRBV4-1 and TRBJ2-3; 7 nucleotides line up with TRBD2. This CDR3 region has 15 residues. V gave up 0 bases and J gave up 4 bases; unmatched junction bases: 4. CDR1 is MGHRA and CDR2 is YSYEKL in the germline V gene. The CDR3 DNA sequence: TGCGCCAGCAGCCAAGATCCAGGGAGGGCAGATACGCAGTATTTT. It specifies CASSQDPGRADTQYF.

V usage is TRBV11-2 and J usage is TRBJ2-1; D possibly corresponds to TRBD1 (6 bases). The CDR3 is 16 amino acids. CDR1 is SGHAT and CDR2 is FQNNGV in the germline V gene. Trimming took 2 bases from V and 2 from J, leaving 13 bases between them. CDR3: CASSLSWAGAYNEQFF. As DNA, the CDR3 is TGTGCCAGCAGCTTAAGTTGGGCAGGGGCCTACAATGAGCAGTTCTTC.

This clonotype occurred many times. Here the CDR3 DNA reads TGTGCCAGCAGTTCGGGACAGCCCCTTTCCCAGCATTTT. Translating it yields CASSSGQPLSQHF. The rearrangement joins TRBV12-3 or TRBV12-4 to TRBJ1-5; TRBD1 matches at 7 bases. With 4 bases clipped from V and 11 bases from J, the junction kept 8 bases outside the gene matches. The CDR3 length is 13 residues.

The rearrangement joins TRBV4-1 to TRBJ2-5; D might be TRBD2 (5 bases). Between the trimmed V and J ends, which lost 0 bases and 1 base, there was a span of 9 bases. This CDR3 region has 15 residues. The germline V gene has CDR1 MGHRA and CDR2 YSYEKL. The CDR3 DNA sequence: TGCGCCAGCAGCCAAGATCGAAGCGGCCAAGAGACCCAGTACTTC. It yields the protein CASSQDRSGQETQYF.

There are many counts of this clonotype. The V and J genes are TRBV20-1 and TRBJ1-5; 7 bases map to TRBD1. Germline CDR1 and CDR2: DFQATT and SNEGSKA (reference sequence). CDR3 length: 15 amino acids. After removal of 0 bases from V and 6 bases from J, the junction contained 8 bases not matched to a gene. The CDR3 protein is CSARDDREGGQPQHF. CDR3 nucleotide sequence: TGCAGTGCTAGAGATGACAGGGAAGGAGGTCAGCCCCAGCATTTT.

This clonotype was observed a handful of times. The chain is built from TRBV9 and TRBJ2-6; D could derive from TRBD1 or TRBD2 (5 bases each). Germline lookup yields CDR1 SGDLS and CDR2 YYNGEE. This CDR3 has 14 amino acids. Trimming removed 2 bases from V and 4 bases from J, with 7 bases in between. CDR3 residues: CASSVWGGANVLTF. CDR3 in DNA: TGTGCCAGCAGCGTTTGGGGGGGGGCCAACGTCCTGACTTTC.

This clonotype came up many times. This chain uses TRBV28 with TRBJ2-1; D is perhaps TRBD2 (6 bases). The germline V gene has CDR1 MDHEN and CDR2 SYDVKM. V lost 7 bases, J lost 4 bases, and 11 bases lay in between. The CDR3 contains 13 residues. In DNA form, the CDR3 reads TGTGCCAGCACCGAGGCGGGATACAATGAGCAGTTCTTC. Its protein product is CASTEAGYNEQFF. The full variable domain, rest sourced from reference TRBV28 and TRBJ2-1, is DVKVTQSSRYLVKRTGEKVFLECVQDMDHENMFWYRQDPGLGLRLIYFSYDVKMKEKGDIPEGYSVSREKKERFSLILESASTNQTSMYLCASTEAGYNEQFFGPGTRLTVL.

This chain links TRBV21-1 with TRBJ2-7. TRBV21-1 is marked as a pseudogene. The CDR3 contains 17 residues. CDR3 bases: TGTGCCAGCAGCAAATTCGCCGGCAGGAACTACCAATACGAGCAGTACGTC. Translation gives CASSKFAGRNYQYEQYV.

This clonotype was seen many times. This chain joins TRBV7-6 and TRBJ2-1; D might be TRBD2 (7 bases). Germline CDR1 and CDR2: SGHVS and FNYEAQ. The CDR3 covers 17 residues. The V end was cut by 0 bases, the J end by 1 base, with 13 bases between. In nucleotides, the CDR3 is TGTGCCAGCAGCTTAGCGCGCGGGGGCGCTTCCTACAATGAGCAGTTCTTC. Translation: CASSLARGGASYNEQFF.

The V call is TRBV11-2, the J call TRBJ1-6; TRBD1 aligns across 7 bases. Germline CDR1 SGHAT, CDR2 FQNNGV. Trimming removed 4 bases from V and 10 bases from J; junction bases left unmatched: 13. This CDR3 is 16 amino acids long. The CDR3 here is CASSWGQSSGGSPLHF. The CDR3 DNA reads TGTGCCAGCAGCTGGGGACAGTCATCCGGAGGGTCACCCCTCCACTTT.

This sequence joins TRBV10-2 and TRBJ2-5, with D possibly TRBD2 on 5 matching bases. Germline-derived CDR1 and CDR2 are WSHSY and SAAADI. The CDR3 has 13 residues. Trimming stripped 10 bases from V and 5 bases from J, with 17 bases between. The CDR3 region is CATNTGTLETQYF. As DNA, the CDR3 is TGCGCCACCAATACGGGAACGTTGGAGACCCAGTACTTC.

The genes are TRBV4-1 and TRBJ2-5; TRBD1 is a possible D gene (6 bases). This CDR3 has 15 residues. From germline, CDR1 is MGHRA and CDR2 YSYEKL. V shed 2 bases and J shed 6 bases, with 16 bases lying between them. DNA of the CDR3: TGCGCCAGCAGCCAAACCGGGACAACACCTCAGACCCAGTACTTC. Its protein product is CASSQTGTTPQTQYF.